The 26 T cell receptor beta chains below were found in one sample sequenced in a study of blood T cells in healthy people across ages. PCR was performed a second time for about 7 to 11 cycles using a sample-barcoded 5' primer and a J-beta primer mix. TCRdb fed the 5' RACE reads into MiXCR, producing one record per CDR3 protein. This repertoire shows around 1,800,000 distinct CDR3 sequences, approximately 40% found once; its top ten account for roughly 24%. Sequencing input: blood. The receptors derive from a human donor in good health.

This clonotype was detected a few times. The V and J genes are TRBV7-2 and TRBJ1-4; D is ambiguous. The CDR3 loop spans 12 amino acids. Trimming removed 6 bases from V and 8 bases from J, with 10 bases in between. Germline V gene lookup returns CDR1 SGHTA and CDR2 FQGNSA. CDR3: CTSSFGAEKLFF. The CDR3, as DNA: TGTACCAGCAGTTTCGGAGCAGAAAAACTGTTTTTT.

This clonotype came up a few times. The chain uses TRBV4-2 and TRBJ2-1; 8 positions agree with TRBD1. The germline V gene has CDR1 LGHNA and CDR2 YNFKEQ. The CDR3 is 18 residues long. V was clipped by 0 bases and J by 7 bases; unmatched bases: 14. The CDR3 loop reads CASSQDKRGQGFTNEQFF. CDR3 nucleotide sequence: TGTGCCAGCAGCCAAGATAAGAGAGGACAGGGCTTTACAAATGAGCAGTTCTTC.

This clonotype has more than one count but fewer than ten. The chain combines TRBV5-1 with TRBJ2-3, with a tentative D call TRBD2 (6 bases). The length of the CDR3 is 14 residues. Germline V gives CDR1 SGHRS, CDR2 YFSETQ. V shed 4 bases and J shed 9 bases, with 18 bases lying between them. The CDR3 spells CASSEPGGACTQYF. CDR3 in DNA: TGCGCCAGCAGCGAACCTGGCGGGGCGTGCACGCAGTATTTT.

This sequence joins TRBV7-9 and TRBJ2-1; D perhaps matches TRBD2 (5 bases). Trimming removed 4 bases from V and 9 bases from J, with 16 bases in between. Germline CDR1 and CDR2: SEHNR and FQNEAQ (reference sequence). This CDR3 comprises 14 residues. The CDR3 nucleotides read TGTGCCAGCAGCTCCTTCGGCGGAGGTGGTGAGCAGTTCTTC. It specifies CASSSFGGGGEQFF.

This clonotype was seen only a few times. This chain joins TRBV10-3 and TRBJ2-7; D might be TRBD1 or TRBD2, each matching 5 bases. Looked up from germline, CDR1 is ENHRY and CDR2 is SYGVKD. Trimming cost V 5 bases and J 0 bases, with 11 bases left between them. The CDR3 consists of 14 residues. The CDR3 sequence is CAISPGRDSYEQYF. CDR3 nucleotide sequence: TGTGCCATCAGTCCGGGACGTGACTCCTACGAGCAGTACTTC.

This clonotype was counted a few times. One end of the junction varies from germline; a read error may be responsible. The rearrangement uses TRBV4-2 and TRBJ2-1; TRBD2 might be the D (5 bases). CDR3 length equals 17 residues. CDR1 is LGHNA and CDR2 is YNFKEQ in the germline V gene. The CDR3 nucleotides read TGTGCCAGCAGCCTAGTAGTAGGATCCGGGGTCTACAATGAGCGGTTCTTC. Amino acids: CASSLVVGSGVYNERFF.

This chain uses TRBV7-2 with TRBJ1-4; TRBD1 is a possible D gene (5 bases). The CDR3 has 14 amino acids. Germline values: CDR1 SGHTA, CDR2 FQGNSA. V lost 1 base, J lost 7 bases, and 10 bases lay in between. This chain's CDR3 is CASSLGGLFEKLFF. In nucleotides, the CDR3 is TGTGCCAGCAGCTTAGGGGGCTTGTTTGAAAAACTGTTTTTT.

This clonotype came up a few times. This chain connects TRBV4-3 to TRBJ2-7, with TRBD2 as a possible D gene (6 bases). Trimming shortened V by 0 bases and J by 7 bases, and 13 bases separated the two germline ends. In germline, CDR1 is LGHNA, CDR2 YSLEER. This CDR3 is built from 14 residues. For the CDR3, the DNA is TGCGCCAGCAGCCAAGATGGTGCGGGGATTGAGCAGTACTTC. Protein: CASSQDGAGIEQYF.

This clonotype has more than one count but fewer than ten. The rearrangement joins TRBV29-1 to TRBJ2-4; weak D call: TRBD1 (5 bases). The last part of the DNA fits TRBJ2-7 better; the J call may be wrong. Germline V gives CDR1 SQVTM, CDR2 ANQGSEA. This CDR3 has 14 residues. CDR3 bases: TGCAGCGTTGCACCGCAGGGTCAACGTGTCGAGCAGTACTTC. This encodes CSVAPQGQRVEQYF.

This clonotype came up a few times. The chain links TRBV6-2 or TRBV6-3 to TRBJ2-3, with a weak D call TRBD1 (6 bases). CDR3 length equals 15 residues. V lost 5 bases and J lost 7, with 19 bases in between. CDR1 and CDR2 (germline): MNHEY, SVGEGT. The CDR3 loop is CASSVQGRGRNTQYF. CDR3 in DNA: TGTGCCAGCAGTGTACAGGGTCGGGGCAGGAATACGCAGTATTTT.

This chain links TRBV20-1 with TRBJ1-5, with TRBD1 matching 9 bases. CDR1 and CDR2 from the germline V gene are DFQATT and SNEGSKA (reference sequence). The CDR3 extends over 13 amino acids. V lost 4 bases and J lost 5; bases outside the gene matches: 3. CDR3 sequence (DNA): TGCAGTGCTATCTGGACAGGGGATCAGCCCCAGCATTTT. Amino acids: CSAIWTGDQPQHF.

The chain combines TRBV3-1 with TRBJ2-1; D is perhaps TRBD1 or TRBD2 (6 bases each). CDR3 length: 11 amino acids. With 4 bases removed from V and 12 bases from J, the gap between germline ends came to 10 bases. The V gene's germline CDR1 is LGHDT and CDR2 YNNKEL (reference sequence). CDR3 amino acids: CASSRGDTQFF. The CDR3 DNA is TGTGCCAGCAGCCGGGGGGACACGCAGTTCTTC.

This clonotype was seen more than once but under ten times. The chain has TRBV7-6 and TRBJ2-4; tentatively, D is TRBD2 (6 bases). The J call may not be correct, given that the DNA end is closer to TRBJ2-7. Germline loops: CDR1 SGHVS, CDR2 FNYEAQ. The CDR3 contains 13 residues. The CDR3 is CASSFNRGDEQYF. CDR3 in DNA: TGTGCCAGCAGCTTTAACCGCGGGGACGAGCAGTACTTC.

The chain joins TRBV9 to TRBJ2-3; D possibly uses TRBD1 or TRBD2 (5 bases each). Germline V gene lookup returns CDR1 SGDLS and CDR2 YYNGEE. This CDR3 spans 15 amino acids. Trimming took 6 bases from V and 2 from J, leaving 16 bases between them. The DNA for the CDR3 is TGTGCCAGCAAGCCGGGACGGCGTCACACAGATACGCAGTATTTT. As protein: CASKPGRRHTDTQYF.

The V call is TRBV7-8, the J call TRBJ2-7, with D possibly TRBD1 on 5 matching bases. Trimming pared 2 bases from V and 7 bases from J, leaving 18 bases between. Looked up from germline, CDR1 is SGHVS and CDR2 is FQNEAQ. The length of the CDR3 is 15 residues. This chain's CDR3 is CASSLFVTASREQYF. The CDR3 DNA reads as TGTGCCAGCAGCTTATTCGTGACAGCCTCTCGAGAGCAGTACTTC.

The gene calls are TRBV4-2 and TRBJ1-1; tentatively, D is TRBD1 (6 bases). The CDR3 has 12 residues. The germline gives CDR1 LGHNA, CDR2 YNFKEQ. Trimming removed 4 bases at V and 8 bases at J, with 11 bases between. The CDR3: CASSPWGTEAFF. DNA of the CDR3: TGTGCCAGCAGCCCCTGGGGGACAGAAGCTTTCTTT.

V and J are TRBV7-2 and TRBJ2-5; 12 positions agree with TRBD1. V was clipped by 6 bases and J by 4 bases; unmatched bases: 9. This CDR3 spans 16 amino acids. The germline CDR1 and CDR2 sequences are SGHTA and FQGNSA. This chain's CDR3 is CASRGTGTGGLETQYF. The CDR3 DNA follows: TGTGCCAGCAGGGGGACCGGGACAGGGGGCCTAGAGACCCAGTACTTC.

Only a few counts were recorded for this clonotype. The genes are TRBV5-6 and TRBJ2-1; D not resolved. The CDR3 consists of 12 residues. With 1 base removed from V and 9 bases from J, the gap between germline ends came to 8 bases. Germline-derived CDR1 and CDR2 are SGHDT and YYEEEE. CDR3 coding DNA: TGTGCCAGCAGCTTGCCTGGGTTTGAGCAGTTCTTC. Its translation is CASSLPGFEQFF.

The chain links TRBV27 to TRBJ1-2; D is uncertain. CDR3 size: 15 residues. Germline V gene lookup returns CDR1 MNHEY and CDR2 SMNVEV (reference sequence). V was pared by 5 bases and J by 4 bases, with 17 bases between. Here the CDR3 reads CASSPSLGSSYGYTF. The CDR3 DNA is TGTGCCAGCAGTCCATCACTCGGTTCAAGCTATGGCTACACCTTC.

A few counts support this clonotype. The chain couples TRBV7-9 to TRBJ2-3; D call uncertain. Germline V gene sequence: CDR1 SEHNR, CDR2 FQNEAQ (reference sequence). Trimming removed 4 bases at V and 2 bases at J, with 7 bases between. This CDR3 region has 13 residues. CDR3 sequence (DNA): TGTGCCAGCAGCTCCCCGGTCACAGATACGCAGTATTTT. It translates to CASSSPVTDTQYF.

The V gene is TRBV12-3 or TRBV12-4, the J gene TRBJ2-5; D unclear. V lost 7 bases and J lost 11, with 20 bases in between. The CDR3 is 13 amino acids. CDR3 sequence: CASTLESRGEQYF. The CDR3 DNA is TGTGCCAGCACCCTTGAGTCGCGTGGTGAGCAGTACTTC.

This clonotype was picked up a small number of times. The rearrangement uses TRBV5-1 and TRBJ1-6; weak D call: TRBD1 (5 bases). Trimming shortened V by 0 bases and J by 5 bases, and 12 bases separated the two germline ends. This CDR3 is 16 amino acids long. Per the germline V gene, CDR1 is SGHRS and CDR2 is YFSETQ. The CDR3 sequence: CASSLEVGADNSPLHF. The CDR3 DNA sequence: TGCGCCAGCAGCTTGGAGGTTGGGGCGGATAATTCACCCCTCCACTTT.

This chain's CDR3 is CASSYTTWGPETQYF. CDR3 bases: TGTGCCAGCAGTTACACGACGTGGGGGCCAGAGACCCAGTACTTC. The chain recombines TRBV6-6 with TRBJ2-5, with D possibly TRBD1 on 6 matching bases. The V gene's germline CDR1 is MNHNY and CDR2 SVGAGI (reference sequence). Trimming took off 2 bases at V and 4 bases at J, with 14 bases between the two ends. The CDR3 runs to 15 residues.

The gene calls are TRBV4-3 and TRBJ1-2; D gene uncertain. Trimming cost V 0 bases and J 0 bases, with 14 bases left between them. The CDR3 spans 17 residues. Per germline, CDR1 LGHNA and CDR2 YSLEER. DNA for the CDR3: TGCGCCAGCAGCCAAGATCCGTGGAACAGACCTAACTATGGCTACACCTTC. Translating it yields CASSQDPWNRPNYGYTF.

In this sample, this clonotype turned up many times. J is TRBJ2-5 and V is TRBV29-1; D unresolved. Germline CDR1 reads SQVTM; CDR2 reads ANQGSEA. Trimming removed 3 bases from V and 4 bases from J, with 3 bases in between. The CDR3 contains 10 residues. This CDR3 reads CSVDSETQYF. The DNA of the CDR3 is TGCAGCGTTGATTCAGAGACCCAGTACTTC.

The chain uses TRBV9 and TRBJ2-5; 7 bases line up with TRBD2. Germline V lookup: CDR1 SGDLS, CDR2 YYNGEE. The CDR3 length is 14 residues. Unmatched junction bases numbered 6, after V lost 3 bases and J lost 4 bases. The CDR3 is CASSGRSGVETQYF. CDR3 coding DNA: TGTGCCAGCAGCGGAAGAAGCGGGGTAGAGACCCAGTACTTC.